These 25 T cell receptor beta chains originate from one sample sequenced in a study of blood T cell repertoires in COVID-19. Sequencing used immunoSEQ multiplex PCR; TCRdb keeps in-frame clones, though not all of them. The sample yields about 26,000 clones, approximately 92% seen once. The sample comprised peripheral blood. The receptors shown here come from a human donor in a cohort sampled during active COVID-19.

The rearrangement joins TRBV5-1 to TRBJ2-7; TRBD1 might be the D (7 bases). The V gene's germline CDR1 is SGHRS and CDR2 YFSETQ. V lost 2 bases and J 3 bases, leaving 12 bases between the germline ends. The CDR3 consists of 14 residues. This CDR3 is CASSFNRGGYEQYF. For the CDR3, the DNA is TGCGCCAGCAGCTTTAACAGGGGAGGCTACGAGCAGTACTTC. Looking up the rest from reference TRBV5-1 and TRBJ2-7 gives the full variable domain: KAGVTQTPRYLIKTRGQQVTLSCSPISGHRSVSWYQQTPGQGLQFLFEYFSETQRNKGNFPGRFSGRQFSNSRSEMNVSTLELGDSALYLCASSFNRGGYEQYFGPGTRLTVT.

The V gene is TRBV28, the J gene TRBJ1-2, with D possibly being TRBD1 (5 bases). Between the trimmed V and J ends, which lost 2 bases and 7 bases, there was a span of 14 bases. Germline assignment: CDR1 MDHEN and CDR2 SYDVKM. The CDR3 spans 14 residues. The CDR3 bases are TGTGCCAGCAGTTTACAGGGTCGTGGTTTTGGCTACACCTTC. Its translation is CASSLQGRGFGYTF.

J is TRBJ1-1 and V is TRBV3-1 (or the pseudogene TRBV3-2); 8 bases fit TRBD1. The V gene's germline CDR1 is LGHDT and CDR2 YNNKEL (reference sequence). This CDR3 is 14 amino acids long. The V and J ends lost 3 bases and 1 base, in that order; junction bases with no gene match: 1. As DNA, the CDR3 is TGTGCCAGCAGCCAGGGGACAGGGAACACTGAAGCTTTCTTT. Translating gives CASSQGTGNTEAFF.

The chain carries TRBV4-2 and TRBJ2-1; possible D gene TRBD2, 6 bases. CDR3 length: 17 amino acids. Trimming shortened V by 1 base and J by 4 bases, and 17 bases separated the two germline ends. Per the germline V gene, CDR1 is LGHNA and CDR2 is YNFKEQ. The CDR3 is CASSQGGSGGLYNEQFF. CDR3 DNA: TGTGCCAGCAGCCAAGGGGGATCCGGGGGACTTTACAATGAGCAGTTCTTC.

The genes are TRBV5-4 and TRBJ2-1; perhaps TRBD2 as D (6 bases). Germline values: CDR1 SGHNT, CDR2 YYREEE (reference sequence). This CDR3 comprises 12 residues. V lost 4 bases and J lost 11, with 13 bases in between. In DNA, the CDR3 is TGTGCCAGCAGCCTTGCGGGACTCAAGCAGTTCTTC. This sequence encodes CASSLAGLKQFF. The variable domain in full, with the rest retrieved from reference TRBV5-4 and TRBJ2-1, is ETGVTQSPTHLIKTRGQQVTLRCSSQSGHNTVSWYQQALGQGPQFIFQYYREEENGRGNFPPRFSGLQFPNYSSELNVNALELDDSALYLCASSLAGLKQFFGPGTRLTVL.

The chain recombines TRBV7-3 with TRBJ2-5; 7 bases match TRBD2. Germline V gene data show CDR1 as SGHTA and CDR2 as FQGTGA. This CDR3 contains 15 residues. V shed 0 bases, J shed 3 bases, and the junction held 4 bases outside the gene matches. The DNA of the CDR3 is TGTGCCAGCAGCTTAACAGCGGGGAGGGAAGAGACCCAGTACTTC. This gives the protein CASSLTAGREETQYF.

V is TRBV5-4 and J is TRBJ2-7; TRBD1 might be the D (5 bases). CDR3 length: 14 amino acids. Per the germline V gene, CDR1 is SGHNT and CDR2 is YYREEE (reference sequence). Trimming removed 10 bases at V and 2 bases at J, with 19 bases between. The chain's CDR3 is CAGTIQGTPYEQYF. CDR3 nucleotides: TGTGCCGGCACCATCCAGGGAACCCCCTACGAGCAGTACTTC.

The chain carries TRBV28 and TRBJ2-7; 8 positions match TRBD1. CDR1 MDHEN and CDR2 SYDVKM come from the germline V gene. The CDR3 length is 16 residues. Losses at the gene ends were 5 bases for V and 9 bases for J; bases not matched to a gene: 18. The CDR3 spells CASSTQQGGALRRQYF. For the CDR3, the DNA is TGTGCCAGCAGTACCCAACAGGGGGGAGCCCTACGACGGCAGTACTTC.

The genes are TRBV6-1 and TRBJ2-5, with D perhaps TRBD1 (6 bases). V lost 3 bases and J 2 bases, leaving 13 bases between the germline ends. In germline, CDR1 is MNHNS, CDR2 SASEGT. This CDR3 is 15 amino acids long. The CDR3 reads CASSEGWGLQETQYF. The CDR3 DNA reads as TGTGCCAGCAGTGAGGGGTGGGGGCTTCAAGAGACCCAGTACTTC.

V gene TRBV25-1 combines with J gene TRBJ1-2, with unresolved D. This CDR3 comprises 14 residues. The V end lost 7 bases, the J end lost 5 bases, and 17 bases lay between the germline ends. Germline assignment: CDR1 MGHDK and CDR2 SYGVNS. CDR3 in amino acids: CASTLGSDFYGYTF. The CDR3 DNA reads TGTGCCAGCACCCTAGGATCCGATTTTTATGGCTACACCTTC.

V gene TRBV7-9 combines with J gene TRBJ2-5; D perhaps matches TRBD2 (5 bases). CDR1 and CDR2 from the germline V gene are SEHNR and FQNEAQ (reference sequence). The CDR3 contains 14 residues. V lost 0 bases, J lost 5 bases, and 10 bases lay in between. The CDR3 nucleotides are TGTGCCAGCAGCTTAGCGGGAGCAGGCGAGACCCAGTACTTC. Protein: CASSLAGAGETQYF.

V and J are TRBV11-2 and TRBJ1-1; possible D gene TRBD1, 5 bases. Germline assignment: CDR1 SGHAT and CDR2 FQNNGV. CDR3 length: 13 amino acids. Trimming stripped 5 bases from V and 7 bases from J, with 14 bases between. DNA of the CDR3: TGTGCCAGCAGCCCCCTCCGACAGATTGAAGCTTTCTTT. This encodes CASSPLRQIEAFF.

This clone came up a few times. The genes are TRBV24-1 and TRBJ2-7; 10 nucleotides line up with TRBD2. The CDR3 length is 14 residues. The germline CDR1 and CDR2 sequences are KGHDR and SFDVKD. Trimming at V came to 7 bases and at J to 5 bases, leaving 7 bases not matched to a gene. This chain's CDR3 is CATSPGLACHEQYF. The CDR3 bases are TGTGCCACCAGCCCGGGACTAGCGTGCCACGAGCAGTACTTC.

V and J are TRBV20-1 and TRBJ2-1, with D hard to call. The CDR3 sequence is 10 residues long. The ends were cut back, 7 bases at V and 6 bases at J, with 7 bases in the middle. Germline lookup yields CDR1 DFQATT and CDR2 SNEGSKA (reference sequence). The CDR3 here is CSVFLNEQFF. In DNA, the CDR3 is TGCAGTGTTTTCCTCAATGAGCAGTTCTTC.

The chain recombines TRBV7-9 with TRBJ1-6; D is possibly TRBD1 (6 bases). V gave up 5 bases and J gave up 9 bases, with 20 bases separating them. Germline CDR1 is SEHNR and CDR2 is FQNEAQ (reference sequence). The CDR3 is made up of 16 amino acids. The CDR3 here is CASSRSGQKIGSPLHF. For the CDR3, the DNA is TGTGCCAGCAGCCGAAGCGGACAGAAGATAGGTTCACCCCTCCACTTT.

This clone is a singleton in its sample. V gene TRBV3-1 (or the pseudogene TRBV3-2) combines with J gene TRBJ2-3; D is uncertain. V was trimmed by 0 bases and J by 0 bases, leaving 7 bases between them. CDR3 size: 15 residues. CDR1 is LGHDT and CDR2 is YNNKEL in the germline V gene (reference sequence). CDR3 coding DNA: TGTGCCAGCAGCCAAGATCGACTTAGCACAGATACGCAGTATTTT. It translates to CASSQDRLSTDTQYF.

The V call is TRBV28, the J call TRBJ1-2; D may be TRBD1 (5 bases). In germline, CDR1 is MDHEN, CDR2 SYDVKM. The CDR3 spans 15 residues. V dropped 7 bases and J dropped 8 bases, with 23 bases sitting between them. The CDR3 sequence: CASTSHTPGGIGYTF. CDR3 sequence (DNA): TGTGCCAGCACCTCTCATACCCCGGGGGGGATCGGCTACACCTTC.

The chain links TRBV2 to TRBJ1-2, with 8 bases fitting TRBD1. The length of the CDR3 is 16 residues. In germline, CDR1 is SNHLY, CDR2 FYNNEI. The junction had 12 bases not matched to a gene; V was cut back by 6 bases and J by 3 bases. As DNA, the CDR3 is TGTGCCAGCAGGACGGGACAGGCCATCAGAGACTATGGCTACACCTTC. Its protein product is CASRTGQAIRDYGYTF.

V is TRBV19 and J is TRBJ1-5; weak D call: TRBD1 (5 bases). Trimming cost V 5 bases and J 2 bases, with 10 bases left between them. CDR3 length equals 14 residues. Germline V CDR1 and CDR2: LNHDA, SQIVND (reference sequence). CDR3 loop: CASSGRVGNQPQHF. In DNA, the CDR3 is TGTGCCAGTAGTGGCAGGGTTGGCAATCAGCCCCAGCATTTT.

The chain recombines TRBV18 with TRBJ2-3; the match to TRBD2 covers 8 bases. V lost 1 base to trimming and J lost 0 bases; unmatched junction nucleotides: 12. The CDR3 consists of 19 residues. Germline-derived CDR1 and CDR2 are KGHSH and LQKENI. The CDR3 loop reads CASSPRTGGGRPSTDTQYF. In nucleotides, the CDR3 is TGTGCCAGCTCACCACGGACGGGCGGGGGGAGACCTAGCACAGATACGCAGTATTTT.

V usage is TRBV2 and J usage is TRBJ1-4, with D hard to call. CDR3 length: 14 residues. Germline V gene data show CDR1 as SNHLY and CDR2 as FYNNEI. V lost 5 bases to trimming and J lost 0 bases, with 7 bases between them. The CDR3 region has the DNA TGTGCCAGCAGTCAGGTGGCAACTAATGAAAAACTGTTTTTT. This codes for CASSQVATNEKLFF.

The chain couples TRBV6-4 to TRBJ2-1; TRBD1 aligns across 7 bases. There are 15 residues in the CDR3. Germline-derived CDR1 and CDR2 are MRHNA and SNTAGT. The V gene end was trimmed by 2 bases and the J gene end by 4 bases; junction bases not matched to a gene: 5. The CDR3, as DNA: TGTGCCAGCAGTGACACCCAGACAGGGTACAATGAGCAGTTCTTC. It encodes CASSDTQTGYNEQFF.

The count of this clone is one. This rearrangement joins TRBV28 to TRBJ1-2; D is ambiguous. The germline V gene has CDR1 MDHEN and CDR2 SYDVKM. The germline V and J ends were trimmed by 7 bases and 6 bases, with 18 bases remaining between them. The CDR3 is made up of 14 amino acids. The CDR3 spells CASTLLWRADGYTF. Here the CDR3 DNA reads TGTGCCAGCACCCTTCTTTGGAGGGCTGATGGCTACACCTTC.

The chain uses TRBV7-3 and TRBJ2-2; 8 bases are a match to TRBD1. There are 16 residues in the CDR3. CDR1 is SGHTA, CDR2 FQGTGA, per germline. Unmatched junction bases numbered 6, after V lost 5 bases and J lost 1 base. CDR3 sequence reads: CASSGDRGGNTGELFF. DNA for the CDR3: TGTGCCAGCAGCGGAGACAGGGGAGGGAACACCGGGGAGCTGTTTTTT. The whole variable domain, remainder taken from reference TRBV7-3 and TRBJ2-2, is GAGVSQTPSNKVTEKGKYVELRCDPISGHTALYWYRQSLGQGPEFLIYFQGTGAADDSGLPNDRFFAVRPEGSVSTLKIQRTERGDSAVYLCASSGDRGGNTGELFFGEGSRLTVL.

The V call is TRBV6-2 or TRBV6-3, the J call TRBJ1-6; the D gene is possibly TRBD1 (5 bases). V lost 2 bases and J 19 bases, leaving 12 bases between the germline ends. Germline V lookup: CDR1 MNHEY, CDR2 SVGEGT. This CDR3 spans 11 amino acids. For the CDR3, the DNA is TGTGCCAGCAGTTACGCGGGGGAAGGGCACTTT. Its translation: CASSYAGEGHF.